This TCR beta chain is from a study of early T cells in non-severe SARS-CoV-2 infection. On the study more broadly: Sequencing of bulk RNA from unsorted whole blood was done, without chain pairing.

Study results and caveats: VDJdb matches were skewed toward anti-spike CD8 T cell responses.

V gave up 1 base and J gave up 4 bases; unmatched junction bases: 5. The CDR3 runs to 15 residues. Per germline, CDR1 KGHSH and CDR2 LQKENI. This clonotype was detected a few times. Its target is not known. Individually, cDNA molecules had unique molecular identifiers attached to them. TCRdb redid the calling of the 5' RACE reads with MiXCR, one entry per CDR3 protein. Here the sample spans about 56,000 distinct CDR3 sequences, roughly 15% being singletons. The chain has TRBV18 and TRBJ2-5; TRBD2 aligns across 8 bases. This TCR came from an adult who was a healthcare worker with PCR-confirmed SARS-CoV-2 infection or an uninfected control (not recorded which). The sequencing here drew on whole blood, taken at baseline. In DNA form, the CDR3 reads TGTGCCAGCTCACCACAAGCGGGAGATCCAGAGACCCAGTACTTC. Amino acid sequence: CASSPQAGDPETQYF.